Described below is a single T cell receptor beta chain sequence and its context. Its antigen is still unknown. The data were taken from a study of shared clonotypes between healthy human individuals. An approximately 200 ng quantity of DNA, about 30,000 T cell genomes, went into the sorted-subset replicate PCRs. Sequencing was performed with immunoSEQ multiplex PCR; in TCRdb, only in-frame clones are kept and a portion is missing. This sample has 700,000 to 950,000 clones, with about 96% found just once. The V end was cut by 4 bases, the J end by 0 bases, with 17 bases between. The CDR3 length is 16 residues. The germline CDR1 and CDR2 sequences are SGDLS and YYNGEE. The naive CD8 subset, CD45RO-negative cells positively selected for CCR7, excluded terminally differentiated effector memory CD45RA+ cells. The study, taken as a whole, reports: Blood was the only sampled material, and tissue repertoires likely differ. How much donors shared clonotypes was expected to be affected by sequencing depth.

The clonotype originates from a man aged 25-45 years in good health. The sample consisted of naive CD8+ T cells sorted from blood. This chain connects TRBV9 to TRBJ2-7; D perhaps matches TRBD2 (6 bases). The CDR3 here is CASSPSGRRDSYEQYF. The CDR3 DNA reads as TGTGCCAGCAGCCCGAGTGGGCGGCGGGACTCCTACGAGCAGTACTTC.